This T cell receptor beta chain derives from a study of cytotoxic CD8 clonotypes in ibrutinib-treated CLL. This clone was picked up one time. What it binds is unknown. Regarding the study as a whole: Clonality correlated strongly with circulating CD8+ T cells and exceeded age-matched healthy donors at baseline. Timing of sampling differed between sustained-remission and progressing patients.

Germline V gene lookup returns CDR1 SNHLY and CDR2 FYNNEI. The CDR3 loop spans 15 amino acids. J was trimmed by 3 bases and V by 7 bases; bases with no gene match: 8. Using immunoSEQ multiplex PCR, the repertoire was profiled, and TCRdb retains in-frame clones only, with some absent. The sample consists of about 330,000 clones, under 70% of them appearing once. This specimen consisted of PBMCs, obtained after 36 months of ibrutinib treatment. The rearrangement joins TRBV2 to TRBJ1-4, with 7 bases fitting TRBD1. This TCR derives from a human donor with chronic lymphocytic leukemia. CDR3 DNA: TGTGCCAGCAACCGACCGGGACAGCCTAATGAAAAACTGTTTTTT. Translating it yields CASNRPGQPNEKLFF.